The 23 T cell receptor beta chains in this list originate from one sample, sequenced in a study of blood T cell repertoires in COVID-19. Sequencing was performed with immunoSEQ multiplex PCR; in TCRdb, only in-frame clones are kept and a portion is missing. The data contain around 200,000 clones, about 86% of them singletons. The sequencing input was peripheral blood. Receptors originate from a woman aged 45-65 years with acute or convalescent COVID-19.

The CDR3 DNA is TGTGCCAGCCGTCTTGGGGGGAGCGCTCTTGCGGAGCAGTACTTC. Its translation is CASRLGGSALAEQYF. This sequence joins TRBV7-2 and TRBJ2-7, with D maybe TRBD2 (6 bases). The V end lost 8 bases, the J end lost 7 bases, and 24 bases lay between the germline ends. Germline-derived CDR1 and CDR2 are SGHTA and FQGNSA. CDR3 length: 15 amino acids.

With regard to this clone: A read error may be the cause here, since a much bigger clone is one base away. V gene TRBV9 combines with J gene TRBJ2-3; 9 bases fit TRBD2. With V trimmed by 4 bases and J by 0 bases, 3 bases remained unmatched. The germline V gene has CDR1 SGDLS and CDR2 YYNGEE. The CDR3 covers 15 residues. CDR3 DNA sequence: TGTGCCAGCAGCTTCACTAGCGGGAGCACAGATACGCAGTATTTT. Its protein is CASSFTSGSTDTQYF.

A few counts support this clone. V gene TRBV14 combines with J gene TRBJ1-4, with 10 bases identical to TRBD1. Germline-derived CDR1 and CDR2 are SGHDN and FVKESK. The CDR3 loop spans 16 amino acids. V lost 4 bases, J lost 7 bases, and 9 bases stayed unmatched. CDR3 protein: CASSRDRGISGEKLFF. In DNA form, the CDR3 reads TGTGCCAGCAGCCGGGACAGGGGCATCTCGGGTGAAAAACTGTTTTTT.

V gene TRBV30 combines with J gene TRBJ1-5; 8 bases match TRBD1. The junction had 8 bases not matched to a gene; V was cut back by 1 base and J by 6 bases. Germline values: CDR1 GTSNPN, CDR2 SVGIG (reference sequence). The CDR3 length is 15 residues. The CDR3 protein is CAWSGTGKGGQPQHF. The CDR3 region has the DNA TGTGCCTGGAGTGGGACAGGGAAAGGAGGTCAGCCCCAGCATTTT.

V gene TRBV5-1 combines with J gene TRBJ1-1; no clear D. The length of the CDR3 is 14 residues. Germline lookup yields CDR1 SGHRS and CDR2 YFSETQ. V shed 4 bases and J shed 0 bases, with 10 bases lying between them. The CDR3, as DNA: TGCGCCAGCAGCCTGACTCTTATGAACACTGAAGCTTTCTTT. It encodes CASSLTLMNTEAFF.

The chain combines TRBV3-1 (or the pseudogene TRBV3-2) with TRBJ2-1; 7 bases line up with TRBD1. The CDR3 runs 15 residues. The junction had 6 bases not matched to a gene; V was cut back by 1 base and J by 6 bases. Germline values: CDR1 LGHDT, CDR2 YNNKEL (reference sequence). DNA of the CDR3: TGTGCCAGCAGCCAAGCTACAGGGGCCGTCAATGAGCAGTTCTTC. As protein: CASSQATGAVNEQFF.

This clone was found a few times. The chain couples TRBV18 to TRBJ2-2, with 7 bases fitting TRBD1. Trimming took 4 bases from V and 0 from J; bases not matched to a gene: 2. The CDR3 spans 15 residues. The germline V gene has CDR1 KGHSH and CDR2 LQKENI. The CDR3 sequence is CASSQGASNTGELFF. DNA of the CDR3: TGTGCCAGCTCACAGGGGGCCTCGAACACCGGGGAGCTGTTTTTT.

This clone has more than one count but fewer than ten. The chain combines TRBV6-5 with TRBJ2-6, with unresolved D. The ends were cut back, 8 bases at V and 0 bases at J, with 11 bases in the middle. The CDR3 totals 15 residues. Germline V lookup: CDR1 MNHEY, CDR2 SVGAGI. CDR3 coding DNA: TGTGCCAGCTTTAAACCGGGCTCTGGGGCCAACGTCCTGACTTTC. It translates to CASFKPGSGANVLTF.

Written as DNA, the CDR3 is TGCGCCAGCAGCTATAAAGGGGAAAATGGCTACACCTTC. It yields the protein CASSYKGENGYTF. The chain uses TRBV5-1 and TRBJ1-2; possibly TRBD1 for D (5 bases). V lost 3 bases and J 6 bases, leaving 12 bases between the germline ends. Per germline, CDR1 SGHRS and CDR2 YFSETQ. The CDR3 contains 13 residues.

The chain is built from TRBV4-2 and TRBJ2-1, with 7 bases matching TRBD2. The CDR3 spans 16 residues. Looked up from germline, CDR1 is LGHNA and CDR2 is YNFKEQ. V was pared by 0 bases and J by 4 bases, with 6 bases of the junction left unmatched. CDR3 residues: CASSQDPASGYNEQFF. The CDR3 nucleotides read TGTGCCAGCAGCCAAGATCCGGCTAGCGGTTACAATGAGCAGTTCTTC.

The genes are TRBV7-9 and TRBJ1-6; the match to TRBD1 covers 9 bases. CDR1 is SEHNR, CDR2 FQNEAQ, per germline (reference sequence). V gave up 8 bases and J gave up 10 bases; unmatched junction bases: 12. This CDR3 is 15 amino acids long. CDR3 amino acids: CASGATGTGYSPLHF. As DNA, the CDR3 is TGTGCCAGCGGGGCCACCGGGACAGGGTACTCACCCCTCCACTTT.

This chain connects TRBV5-1 to TRBJ2-5; 13 nucleotides agree with TRBD2. This CDR3 spans 15 amino acids. Germline lookup yields CDR1 SGHRS and CDR2 YFSETQ. V shed 5 bases, J shed 5 bases, and the junction held 6 bases outside the gene matches. For the CDR3, the DNA is TGCGCCAGCAGGACCGGGACTAGCGGGACTGAGACCCAGTACTTC. Translating gives CASRTGTSGTETQYF.

The chain uses TRBV4-1 and TRBJ1-4; a weak D match, TRBD1 (5 bases). The CDR3 covers 17 residues. Germline V CDR1 and CDR2: MGHRA, YSYEKL. The V gene lost 4 bases and the J gene lost 0 bases, with 15 bases spanning the gap. The CDR3 here is CASSLEGRLPTNEKLFF. The CDR3 DNA reads TGCGCCAGCAGCCTAGAGGGGAGGCTTCCAACTAATGAAAAACTGTTTTTT.

This rearrangement joins TRBV2 to TRBJ2-7, with 10 bases lining up with TRBD2. Germline CDR1 is SNHLY and CDR2 is FYNNEI. V shed 8 bases and J 3 bases; nucleotides not matched to a gene: 10. This CDR3 is built from 15 residues. The CDR3 here is CASDPAGTSVYEQYF. CDR3 DNA sequence: TGTGCCAGCGATCCCGCCGGGACTAGCGTCTACGAGCAGTACTTC.

The CDR3 sequence is CATSDSGREEYF. CDR3 bases: TGTGCCACCAGTGACAGCGGGAGGGAGGAGTACTTC. The V gene is TRBV24-1, the J gene TRBJ2-5; TRBD2 aligns across 10 bases. The CDR3 contains 12 residues. With V trimmed by 4 bases and J by 12 bases, 4 bases remained unmatched. Germline V gene data show CDR1 as KGHDR and CDR2 as SFDVKD.

The rearrangement links TRBV6-2 or TRBV6-3 to TRBJ2-2, with TRBD1 matching over 7 bases. The CDR3 totals 15 residues. V dropped 8 bases and J dropped 1; count of bases not matched to a gene: 7. Germline V gives CDR1 MNHEY, CDR2 SVGEGT. CDR3 region: CASCSGTENTGELFF. The DNA of the CDR3 is TGTGCCAGCTGTTCCGGGACAGAGAACACCGGGGAGCTGTTTTTT.

The chain combines TRBV27 with TRBJ2-7; no definite D call. Germline values: CDR1 MNHEY, CDR2 SMNVEV (reference sequence). The germline V and J ends were trimmed by 7 bases and 1 base, with 23 bases remaining between them. The CDR3 sequence is 17 residues long. The CDR3 DNA is TGTGCCAGCAACCTCTTCCCCCCCGAAGTCAGGTCCTACGAGCAGTACTTC. Encoded protein: CASNLFPPEVRSYEQYF.

The chain couples TRBV20-1 to TRBJ1-2; D gene ambiguous. The CDR3 spans 10 residues. V was clipped by 7 bases and J by 14 bases, with 17 bases between them. The V gene's germline CDR1 is DFQATT and CDR2 SNEGSKA (reference sequence). CDR3 bases: TGCAGTGTTACACGAAATTTTGTTACCTTC. This sequence encodes CSVTRNFVTF.

This clone was detected only once. In nucleotides, the CDR3 is TGTGCCACCAGTGATGACGGGGGGCGGGAGACCCAGTACTTC. As protein: CATSDDGGRETQYF. The chain has TRBV24-1 and TRBJ2-5, with a possible D match to TRBD2 (7 bases). Trimming took off 3 bases at V and 5 bases at J, with 12 bases between the two ends. This CDR3 contains 14 residues. Germline V gene lookup returns CDR1 KGHDR and CDR2 SFDVKD.

J is TRBJ2-1 and V is TRBV27; tentative D call: TRBD2 (6 bases). This CDR3 has 14 amino acids. Germline assignment: CDR1 MNHEY and CDR2 SMNVEV (reference sequence). V was trimmed by 6 bases and J by 7 bases, leaving 16 bases between them. CDR3 in amino acids: CASRLAVGRNEQFF. The DNA of the CDR3 is TGTGCCAGCAGATTAGCGGTCGGCCGGAATGAGCAGTTCTTC.

In DNA form, the CDR3 reads TGTGCCAGCAATTTTGGTGGGAGTGGGAACACTGAAGCTTTCTTT. Protein: CASNFGGSGNTEAFF. The chain joins TRBV9 to TRBJ1-1; no reliable D call. Germline V gene lookup returns CDR1 SGDLS and CDR2 YYNGEE. V gave up 6 bases and J gave up 1 base, with 16 bases separating them. This CDR3 has 15 amino acids. Using reference TRBV9 and TRBJ1-1 for the parts outside the CDR3, the full variable domain is DSGVTQTPKHLITATGQRVTLRCSPRSGDLSVYWYQQSLDQGLQFLIQYYNGEERAKGNILERFSAQQFPDLHSELNLSSLELGDSALYFCASNFGGSGNTEAFFGQGTRLTVV.

The gene calls are TRBV7-6 and TRBJ2-5, with 10 nucleotides matching TRBD2. CDR3 length: 17 amino acids. Per germline, CDR1 SGHVS and CDR2 FNYEAQ. Unmatched junction bases numbered 9, after V lost 1 base and J lost 4 bases. The CDR3 region is CASSLETSGLRGETQYF. The CDR3 bases are TGTGCCAGCAGCTTAGAGACTAGCGGGTTGCGGGGAGAGACCCAGTACTTC.

This chain uses TRBV5-4 with TRBJ2-7; 9 bases are a match to TRBD2. The V gene end was trimmed by 3 bases and the J gene end by 5 bases; junction bases not matched to a gene: 12. The CDR3 runs to 16 residues. CDR1 SGHNT and CDR2 YYREEE come from the germline V gene (reference sequence). CDR3 bases: TGTGCCAGCAGCTCCCCCCGAGCGGGAGGTAGCGACGAGCAGTACTTC. Translating gives CASSSPRAGGSDEQYF. The whole variable domain, remainder taken from reference TRBV5-4 and TRBJ2-7, is ETGVTQSPTHLIKTRGQQVTLRCSSQSGHNTVSWYQQALGQGPQFIFQYYREEENGRGNFPPRFSGLQFPNYSSELNVNALELDDSALYLCASSSPRAGGSDEQYFGPGTRLTVT.